A selection of T cell receptor beta chains follows, all from one sample in a study of blood T cell repertoires in COVID-19. Method: immunoSEQ multiplex PCR; TCRdb's copy keeps in-frame clones and lacks some. The table shows about 200,000 clones, with 86% occurring only once. Sequencing was performed on peripheral blood. The source of these receptors is a woman between 70 and 85 years old with acute or convalescent COVID-19. The CDR3 runs from the conserved cysteine through the conserved F or W.

cdr3_aa	v_call
CASSLRGADSYGYTF	TRBV7-9
CASKLGTGVNEKLFF	TRBV7-2
CASSLIGTGENTIYF	TRBV27
CASIPGKSYNEQFF	TRBV6-5
CASSYQTGPYGYTF	TRBV5-1
CASSDYYQETQYF	TRBV25-1
CASSLDRRYGYTF	TRBV5-1
CAISEGQGGYGYTF	TRBV10-3
CASSIGAGGPYNEQFF	TRBV10-1
CASRTSTGNTEAFF	TRBV5-1
CASSAPLTRNYGYTF	TRBV18
CASGSGRGAAYEQFF	TRBV7-2
CATSLNRNTGELFF	TRBV15
CASSLIGNAEAFF	TRBV28
CASSQELADSYEQYF	TRBV3-1/TRBV3-2
CASSTIRGGRFTDTQYF	TRBV11-2
CATSDPGKETQYF	TRBV24-1
CAISADRAAGYTF	TRBV10-3
CASSLTGNSPLHF	TRBV5-1
CASSIGTGRSYGYTF	TRBV5-1
CSVGGGTDTQYF	TRBV29-1
CASSQNLAGGPQETQYF	TRBV3-1/TRBV3-2
CASQSGSPYEQYF	TRBV28
CASSAPWGASGYTGELFF	TRBV9
CASSLPRDSTNEQFF	TRBV5-1
CASSLVPGMNTEAFF	TRBV5-1
CASRGQGGGTEAFF	TRBV2
CASSLDRVTDTQYF	TRBV5-1
CASSLSGTYGYTF	TRBV7-6
CASSLMTGRASTDTQYF	TRBV7-6
CASARDSGAYEQYF	TRBV5-1
CASFTYDRGEAFF	TRBV18
CASSTDRASNQPQHF	TRBV2
CASSSGTGMDGYTF	TRBV19
CASSRTGTEQFF	TRBV5-1
CASSSSPGGFSGYTF	TRBV28
CASAGTLGEQYF	TRBV28
CSVGGIAGRRYEQYF	TRBV29-1
CASSFSGGGANVLTF	TRBV28
CASSRGQNTEAFF	TRBV14
CASSFTGTYNEQFF	TRBV28
CASRSIGGAKGEKLFF	TRBV19
CASSWEIQYTDTQYF	TRBV7-8
CASSPLVGGVTDTQYF	TRBV18
CASSRQGFHTEAFF	TRBV28
CASSYFGTGGTGELFF	TRBV6-2/TRBV6-3
CASSLDPANNSF	TRBV7-9
CASSYDGAYGYTF	TRBV11-3
CACEGDRGPYEQYF	TRBV2
CASGYGTGVYEQYF	TRBV6-5
CASSLRVDSETQYF	TRBV5-1
CASSIVPGELFF	TRBV19